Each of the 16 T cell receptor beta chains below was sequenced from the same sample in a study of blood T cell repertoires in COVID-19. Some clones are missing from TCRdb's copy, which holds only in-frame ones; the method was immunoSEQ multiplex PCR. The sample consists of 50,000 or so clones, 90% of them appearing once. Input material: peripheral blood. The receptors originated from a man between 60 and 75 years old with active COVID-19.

CDR3 coding DNA: TGTGCCAGCAGTGAAGCGCGACGGGGAGCTGAAGCTTTCTTT. Translation gives CASSEARRGAEAFF. The chain recombines TRBV2 with TRBJ1-1; D is ambiguous. Germline V CDR1 and CDR2: SNHLY, FYNNEI. The CDR3 consists of 14 residues. V lost 0 bases and J 6 bases, leaving 11 bases between the germline ends.

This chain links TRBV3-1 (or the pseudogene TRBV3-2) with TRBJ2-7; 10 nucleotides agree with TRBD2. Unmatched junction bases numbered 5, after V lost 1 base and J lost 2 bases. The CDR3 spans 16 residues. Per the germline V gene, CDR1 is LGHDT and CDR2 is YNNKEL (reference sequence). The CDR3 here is CASSQGLAGVPYEQYF. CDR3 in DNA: TGTGCCAGCAGCCAAGGCCTAGCGGGAGTCCCCTACGAGCAGTACTTC.

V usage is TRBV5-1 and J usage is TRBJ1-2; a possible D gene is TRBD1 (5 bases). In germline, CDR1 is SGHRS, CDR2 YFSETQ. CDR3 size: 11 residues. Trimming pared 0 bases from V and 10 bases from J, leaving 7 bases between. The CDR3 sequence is CASSLEGDYTF. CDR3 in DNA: TGCGCCAGCAGCTTGGAAGGGGACTACACCTTC.

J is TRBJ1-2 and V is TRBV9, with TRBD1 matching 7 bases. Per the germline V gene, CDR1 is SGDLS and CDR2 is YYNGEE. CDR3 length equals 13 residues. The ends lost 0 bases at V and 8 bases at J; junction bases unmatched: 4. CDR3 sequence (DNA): TGTGCCAGCAGCGTAGAGGACAGGCTGGGCTACACCTTC. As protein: CASSVEDRLGYTF. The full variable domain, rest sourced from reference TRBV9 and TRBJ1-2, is DSGVTQTPKHLITATGQRVTLRCSPRSGDLSVYWYQQSLDQGLQFLIQYYNGEERAKGNILERFSAQQFPDLHSELNLSSLELGDSALYFCASSVEDRLGYTFGSGTRLTVV.

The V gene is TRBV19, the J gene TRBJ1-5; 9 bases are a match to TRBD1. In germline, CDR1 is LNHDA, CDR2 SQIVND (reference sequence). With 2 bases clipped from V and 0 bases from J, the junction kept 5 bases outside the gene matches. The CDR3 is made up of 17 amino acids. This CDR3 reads CASSIRGQGLSNQPQHF. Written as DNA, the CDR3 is TGTGCCAGTAGTATAAGGGGACAGGGCCTTAGCAATCAGCCCCAGCATTTT.

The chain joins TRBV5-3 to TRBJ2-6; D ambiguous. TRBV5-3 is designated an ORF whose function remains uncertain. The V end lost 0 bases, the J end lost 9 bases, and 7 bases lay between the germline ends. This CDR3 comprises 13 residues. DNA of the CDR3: TGTGCCAGAAGCTTGGCGGGTTACAACGTCCTGACTTTC. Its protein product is CARSLAGYNVLTF.

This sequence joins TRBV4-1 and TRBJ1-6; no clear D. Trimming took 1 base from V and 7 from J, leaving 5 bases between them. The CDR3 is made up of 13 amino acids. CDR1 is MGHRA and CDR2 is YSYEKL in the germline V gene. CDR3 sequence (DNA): TGCGCCAGCAGCCAAGGGGCCAATTCACCCCTCCACTTT. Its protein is CASSQGANSPLHF.

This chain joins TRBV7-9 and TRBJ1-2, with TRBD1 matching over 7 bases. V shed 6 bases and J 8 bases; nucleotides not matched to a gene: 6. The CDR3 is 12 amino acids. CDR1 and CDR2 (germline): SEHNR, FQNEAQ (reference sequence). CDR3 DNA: TGTGCCAGCAGACCGGGACAGTCCGGCTACACCTTC. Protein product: CASRPGQSGYTF.

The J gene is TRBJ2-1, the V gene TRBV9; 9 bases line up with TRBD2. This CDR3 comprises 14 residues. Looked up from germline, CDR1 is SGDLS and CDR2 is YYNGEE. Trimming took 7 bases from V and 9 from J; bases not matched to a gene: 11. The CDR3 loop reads CASGRGGNSPEQFF. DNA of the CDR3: TGTGCCAGCGGGCGGGGGGGCAATTCCCCTGAGCAGTTCTTC.

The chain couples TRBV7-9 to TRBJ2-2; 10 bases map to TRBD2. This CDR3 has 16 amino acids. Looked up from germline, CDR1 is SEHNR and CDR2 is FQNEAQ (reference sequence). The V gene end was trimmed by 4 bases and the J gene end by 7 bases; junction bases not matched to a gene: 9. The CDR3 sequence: CASSSSGGALSGELFF. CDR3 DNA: TGTGCCAGCAGCTCCAGCGGGGGGGCCCTAAGCGGGGAGCTGTTTTTT.

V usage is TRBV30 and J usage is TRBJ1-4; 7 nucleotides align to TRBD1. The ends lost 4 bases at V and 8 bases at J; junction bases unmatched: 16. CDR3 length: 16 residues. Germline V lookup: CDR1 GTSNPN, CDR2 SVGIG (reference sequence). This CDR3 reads CAWNQRGDRDFEKLFF. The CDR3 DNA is TGTGCCTGGAATCAAAGGGGTGACAGGGATTTCGAAAAACTGTTTTTT.

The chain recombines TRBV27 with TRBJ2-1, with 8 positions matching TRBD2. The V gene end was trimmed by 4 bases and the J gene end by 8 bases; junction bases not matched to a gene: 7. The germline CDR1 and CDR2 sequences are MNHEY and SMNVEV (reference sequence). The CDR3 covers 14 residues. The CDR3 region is CASSSGTSRYEQFF. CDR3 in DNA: TGTGCCAGCAGTTCAGGGACTAGTAGGTATGAGCAGTTCTTC.

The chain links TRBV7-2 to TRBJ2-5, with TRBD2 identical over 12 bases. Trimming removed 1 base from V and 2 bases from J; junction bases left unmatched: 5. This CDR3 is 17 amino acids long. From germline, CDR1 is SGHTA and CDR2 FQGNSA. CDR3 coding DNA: TGTGCCAGCAGCTTAGGTCTAGCGGGGGGGGCGCAAGAGACCCAGTACTTC. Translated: CASSLGLAGGAQETQYF.

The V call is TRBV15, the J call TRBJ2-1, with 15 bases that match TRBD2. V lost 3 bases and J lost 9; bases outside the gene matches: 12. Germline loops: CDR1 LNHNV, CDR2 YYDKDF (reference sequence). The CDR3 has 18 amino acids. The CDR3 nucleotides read TGTGCCACCAGCAGGGGAATCGGGACTAGCGGGGGGAACGGTGAGCAGTTCTTC. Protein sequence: CATSRGIGTSGGNGEQFF.

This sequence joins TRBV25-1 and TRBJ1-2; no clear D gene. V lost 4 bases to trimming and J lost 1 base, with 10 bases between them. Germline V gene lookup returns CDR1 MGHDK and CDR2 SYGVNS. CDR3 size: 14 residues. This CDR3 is CASSAHGLNYGYTF. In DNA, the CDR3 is TGTGCCAGCAGTGCACACGGACTTAACTATGGCTACACCTTC.

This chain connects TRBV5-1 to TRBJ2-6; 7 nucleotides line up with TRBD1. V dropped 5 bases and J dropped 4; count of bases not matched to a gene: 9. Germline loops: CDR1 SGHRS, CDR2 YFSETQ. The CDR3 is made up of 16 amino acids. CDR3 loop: CASRDRQGSGANVLTF. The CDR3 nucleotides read TGCGCCAGCAGGGACAGACAGGGATCCGGGGCCAACGTCCTGACTTTC. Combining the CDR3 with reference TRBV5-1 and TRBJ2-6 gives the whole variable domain KAGVTQTPRYLIKTRGQQVTLSCSPISGHRSVSWYQQTPGQGLQFLFEYFSETQRNKGNFPGRFSGRQFSNSRSEMNVSTLELGDSALYLCASRDRQGSGANVLTFGAGSRLTVL.